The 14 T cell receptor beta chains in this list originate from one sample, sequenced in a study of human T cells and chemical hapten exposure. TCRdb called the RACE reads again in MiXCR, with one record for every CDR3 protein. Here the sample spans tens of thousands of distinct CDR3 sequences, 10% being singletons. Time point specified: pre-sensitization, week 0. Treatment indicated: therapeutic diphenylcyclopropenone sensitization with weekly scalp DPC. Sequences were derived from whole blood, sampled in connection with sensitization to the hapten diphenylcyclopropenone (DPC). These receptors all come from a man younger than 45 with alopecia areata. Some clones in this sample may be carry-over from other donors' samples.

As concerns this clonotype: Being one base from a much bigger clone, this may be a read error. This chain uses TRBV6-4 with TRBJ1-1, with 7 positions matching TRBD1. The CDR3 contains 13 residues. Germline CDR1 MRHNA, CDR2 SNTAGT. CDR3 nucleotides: TGTGCCAGCAGTGAACAGACAGGGACTGTAGCTTTCTTT. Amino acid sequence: CASSEQTGTVAFF.

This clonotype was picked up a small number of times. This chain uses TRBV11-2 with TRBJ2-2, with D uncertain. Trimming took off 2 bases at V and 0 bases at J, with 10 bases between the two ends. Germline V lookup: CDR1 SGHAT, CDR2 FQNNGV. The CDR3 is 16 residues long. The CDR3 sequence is CASSLFTFTNTGELFF. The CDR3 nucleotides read TGTGCCAGCAGCTTATTCACCTTTACGAACACCGGGGAGCTGTTTTTT. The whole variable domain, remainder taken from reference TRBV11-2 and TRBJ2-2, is EAGVAQSPRYKIIEKRQSVAFWCNPISGHATLYWYQQILGQGPKLLIQFQNNGVVDDSQLPKDRFSAERLKGVDSTLKIQPAKLEDSAVYLCASSLFTFTNTGELFFGEGSRLTVL.

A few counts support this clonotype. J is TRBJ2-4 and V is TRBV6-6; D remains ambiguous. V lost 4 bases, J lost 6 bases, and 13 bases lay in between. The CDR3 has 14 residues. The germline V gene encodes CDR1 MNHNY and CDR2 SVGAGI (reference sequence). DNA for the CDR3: TGTGCCAGCAGTTTTATACAGCTCCGAAACATTCAGTACTTC. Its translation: CASSFIQLRNIQYF.

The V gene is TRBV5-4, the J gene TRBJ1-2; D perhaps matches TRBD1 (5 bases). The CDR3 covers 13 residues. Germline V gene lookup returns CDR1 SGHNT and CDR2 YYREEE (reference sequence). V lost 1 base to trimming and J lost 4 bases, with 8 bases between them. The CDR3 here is CASSLSRVYGYTF. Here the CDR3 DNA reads TGTGCCAGCAGCTTGAGCAGGGTCTATGGCTACACCTTC.

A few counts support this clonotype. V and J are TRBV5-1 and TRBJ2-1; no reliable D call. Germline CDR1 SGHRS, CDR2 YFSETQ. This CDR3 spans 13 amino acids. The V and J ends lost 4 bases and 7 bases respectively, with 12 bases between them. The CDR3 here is CASSRAIRNEQFF. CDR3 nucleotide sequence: TGCGCCAGCAGCCGGGCCATACGGAATGAGCAGTTCTTC.

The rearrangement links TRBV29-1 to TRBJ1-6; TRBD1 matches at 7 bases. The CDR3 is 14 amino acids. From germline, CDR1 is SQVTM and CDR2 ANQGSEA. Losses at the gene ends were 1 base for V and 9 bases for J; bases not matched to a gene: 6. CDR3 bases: TGCAGCGTTGAAGGACAGGGCCCAGGTTCACCCCTCCACTTT. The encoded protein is CSVEGQGPGSPLHF.

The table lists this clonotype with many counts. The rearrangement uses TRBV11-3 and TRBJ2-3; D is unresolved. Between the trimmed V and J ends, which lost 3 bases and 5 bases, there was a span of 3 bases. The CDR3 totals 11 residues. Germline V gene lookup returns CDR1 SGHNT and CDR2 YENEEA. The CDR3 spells CASSLLDTQYF. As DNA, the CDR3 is TGTGCCAGCAGCTTGTTAGATACGCAGTATTTT. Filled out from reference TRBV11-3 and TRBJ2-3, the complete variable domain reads EAGVVQSPRYKIIEKKQPVAFWCNPISGHNTLYWYLQNLGQGPELLIRYENEEAVDDSQLPKDRFSAERLKGVDSTLKIQPAELGDSAVYLCASSLLDTQYFGPGTRLTVL.

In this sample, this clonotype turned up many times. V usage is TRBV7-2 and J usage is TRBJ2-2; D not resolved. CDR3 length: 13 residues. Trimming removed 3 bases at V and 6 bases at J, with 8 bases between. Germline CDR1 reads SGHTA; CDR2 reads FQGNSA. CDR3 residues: CASSFQSPGELFF. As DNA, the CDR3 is TGTGCCAGCAGCTTTCAATCGCCCGGGGAGCTGTTTTTT.

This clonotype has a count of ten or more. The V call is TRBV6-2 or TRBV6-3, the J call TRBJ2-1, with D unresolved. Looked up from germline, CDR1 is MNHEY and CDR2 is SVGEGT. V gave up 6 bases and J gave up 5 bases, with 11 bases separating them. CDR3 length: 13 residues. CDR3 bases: TGTGCCAGCAGCCATACAGCAGACAATGAGCAGTTCTTC. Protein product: CASSHTADNEQFF.

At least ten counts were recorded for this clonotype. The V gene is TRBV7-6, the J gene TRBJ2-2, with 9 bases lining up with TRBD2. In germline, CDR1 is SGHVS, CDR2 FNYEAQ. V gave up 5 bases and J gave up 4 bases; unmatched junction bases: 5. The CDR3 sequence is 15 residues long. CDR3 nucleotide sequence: TGTGCCAGCAGCCTCGGACTAGCGAGCACCGGGGAGCTGTTTTTT. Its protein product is CASSLGLASTGELFF.

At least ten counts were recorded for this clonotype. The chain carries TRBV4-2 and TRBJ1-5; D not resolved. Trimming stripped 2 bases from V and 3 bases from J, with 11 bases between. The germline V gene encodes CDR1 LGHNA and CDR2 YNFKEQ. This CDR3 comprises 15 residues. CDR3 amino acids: CASSQQEVSNQPQHF. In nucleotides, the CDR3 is TGTGCCAGCAGCCAACAGGAGGTTTCCAATCAGCCCCAGCATTTT.

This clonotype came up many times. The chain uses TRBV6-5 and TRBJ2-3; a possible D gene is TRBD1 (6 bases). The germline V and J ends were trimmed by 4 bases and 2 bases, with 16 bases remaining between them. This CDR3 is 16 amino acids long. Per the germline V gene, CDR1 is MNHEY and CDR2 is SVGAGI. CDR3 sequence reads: CASSFLGTLNTDTQYF. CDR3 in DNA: TGTGCCAGCAGTTTCTTGGGGACACTGAACACAGATACGCAGTATTTT.

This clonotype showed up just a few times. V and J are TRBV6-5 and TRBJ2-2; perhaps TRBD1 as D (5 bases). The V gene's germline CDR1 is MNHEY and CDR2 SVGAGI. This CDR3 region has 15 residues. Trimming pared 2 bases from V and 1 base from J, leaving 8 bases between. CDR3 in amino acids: CASSYRTMNTGELFF. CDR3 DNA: TGTGCCAGCAGTTACAGGACAATGAACACCGGGGAGCTGTTTTTT.

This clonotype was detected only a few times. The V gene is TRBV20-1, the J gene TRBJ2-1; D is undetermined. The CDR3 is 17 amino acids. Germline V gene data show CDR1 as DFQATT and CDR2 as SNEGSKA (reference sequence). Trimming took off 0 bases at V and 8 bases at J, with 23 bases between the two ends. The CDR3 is CSARDPFGSGVNYEQFF. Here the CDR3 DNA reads TGCAGTGCTAGAGACCCGTTTGGTTCCGGAGTTAATTATGAGCAGTTCTTC.